These 6 T cell receptor beta chains were all obtained from the same sample, sequenced in a study of blood T cell repertoires in COVID-19. This table comes from immunoSEQ multiplex PCR, and its TCRdb copy is limited to in-frame clones, with some not included. The sample lists about 69,000 clones; roughly four fifths were seen once. Sequencing was done on a sample of peripheral blood. The receptor source for this set is a man aged 50-60 years with COVID-19, enrolled during active disease.

CDR3 nucleotide sequence: TGTGCCAGCAGTCGACTAGCGGGCTACGAGCAGTACTTC. It codes for CASSRLAGYEQYF. The rearrangement uses TRBV27 and TRBJ2-7, with 10 bases aligning to TRBD2. Trimming at V came to 5 bases and at J to 3 bases, leaving 1 base not matched to a gene. In germline, CDR1 is MNHEY, CDR2 SMNVEV (reference sequence). The CDR3 has 13 amino acids.

V is TRBV6-5 and J is TRBJ2-7; 12 positions agree with TRBD1. Germline CDR1 MNHEY, CDR2 SVGAGI. This CDR3 has 15 amino acids. V was pared by 6 bases and J by 6 bases, with 9 bases of the junction left unmatched. CDR3 protein: CASRLTGTGGIEQYF. In DNA, the CDR3 is TGTGCCAGCAGACTGACCGGGACAGGGGGCATCGAGCAGTACTTC.

The V and J genes are TRBV6-5 and TRBJ2-7, with 12 bases lining up with TRBD2. CDR3 length: 15 amino acids. Per the germline V gene, CDR1 is MNHEY and CDR2 is SVGAGI. J lost 2 bases, V lost 8 bases, and 7 bases had no gene match. CDR3 nucleotides: TGTGCCAGCTCTTCGACTAGCGGGGGCCCCTACGAGCAGTACTTC. It is translated as CASSSTSGGPYEQYF.

The chain has TRBV11-1 and TRBJ2-7; 9 bases are shared with TRBD2. The CDR3 covers 15 residues. The germline V gene encodes CDR1 SGHAT and CDR2 FQDESV (reference sequence). V was clipped by 5 bases and J by 3 bases; unmatched bases: 8. CDR3 residues: CASSPVAGVIYEQYF. For the CDR3, the DNA is TGTGCCAGCAGCCCTGTAGCGGGGGTAATCTACGAGCAGTACTTC. Complete variable domain (other parts from reference TRBV11-1 and TRBJ2-7): EAEVAQSPRYKITEKSQAVAFWCDPISGHATLYWYRQILGQGPELLVQFQDESVVDDSQLPKDRFSAERLKGVDSTLKIQPAELGDSAMYLCASSPVAGVIYEQYFGPGTRLTVT.

The DNA of the CDR3 is TGTGCCAGCAGCCCTCGGACAGCGGGGGAAAACACCATATATTTT. As protein: CASSPRTAGENTIYF. The chain links TRBV5-4 to TRBJ1-3; tentatively, D is TRBD1 (6 bases). This CDR3 is built from 15 residues. The germline CDR1 and CDR2 sequences are SGHNT and YYREEE (reference sequence). Trimming stripped 4 bases from V and 6 bases from J, with 17 bases between.

Here the CDR3 reads CASSFLSGGGETQYF. DNA for the CDR3: TGTGCCAGCAGCTTTTTATCCGGGGGTGGAGAGACCCAGTACTTC. The chain uses TRBV5-6 and TRBJ2-5, with D maybe TRBD2 (6 bases). Germline CDR1 is SGHDT and CDR2 is YYEEEE. The CDR3 consists of 15 residues. With 2 bases removed from V and 4 bases from J, the gap between germline ends came to 15 bases.